The rows below give T cell receptor beta chains drawn from one sample of a study of cytomegalovirus exposure and HLA in healthy donors. The assay was immunoSEQ multiplex PCR, and TCRdb's table has in-frame clones only and misses some. Among roughly 330,000 clones listed, 87% were seen once. Sequencing input: PBMCs. The receptors were gathered from a woman in her twenties or thirties in good health and CMV-seropositive. CDR3s include the opening cysteine and the closing phenylalanine or tryptophan. The D gene is left open where the match is weak. The size entry is marked missing in some rows and otherwise reads once, few, many or a size class.

D,size,V,J,CDR3,DNA
NA,NA,TRBV5-6,TRBJ1-1,CASSLQRLNTEAFF,TGTGCCAGCAGCTTGCAACGGCTGAACACTGAAGCTTTCTTT
NA,NA,TRBV5-1,TRBJ2-3,CASSEQGTQSTDTQYF,TGCGCCAGCAGCGAACAGGGAACCCAGAGCACAGATACGCAGTATTTT
NA,NA,TRBV2,TRBJ1-5,CASSGNRVEGQPQHF,TGTGCCAGCAGTGGAAACAGGGTCGAGGGTCAGCCCCAGCATTTT
NA,NA,TRBV5-1,TRBJ2-2,CASAPYRGPGPNTGELFF,TGCGCCAGCGCCCCTTACCGGGGCCCGGGACCGAACACCGGGGAGCTGTTTTTT
TRBD2,NA,TRBV27,TRBJ2-2,CASSSPSGSRELFF,TGTGCCAGCAGTTCCCCTAGCGGGAGCAGGGAGCTGTTTTTT
NA,NA,TRBV13,TRBJ2-3,CASSHTLARGTDTQYF,TGTGCCAGCAGCCATACGCTAGCCCGGGGCACAGATACGCAGTATTTT
NA,NA,TRBV30,TRBJ2-2,CAWSGEGELFF,TGTGCCTGGAGTGGGGAGGGGGAGCTGTTTTTT
TRBD1,NA,TRBV6-6,TRBJ2-7,CASTEQGSYEQYF,TGTGCCAGCACTGAACAGGGGTCCTACGAGCAGTACTTC
NA,NA,TRBV7-3,TRBJ2-2,CASRLGSQTGELFF,TGTGCCAGCAGGCTGGGGAGTCAGACCGGGGAGCTGTTTTTT
NA,NA,TRBV4-1,TRBJ1-3,CASSPADSGNTIYF,TGCGCCAGCAGCCCTGCGGACTCCGGAAACACCATATATTTT
TRBD1,few,TRBV10-2,TRBJ2-7,CASSESPLRQGGYF,TGCGCCAGCAGTGAGTCCCCCTTGAGACAGGGTGGGTACTTC
NA,NA,TRBV14,TRBJ2-1,CASSQVSVSYNEQFF,TGTGCCAGCAGCCAAGTGTCGGTTTCCTACAATGAGCAGTTCTTC
NA,once,TRBV29-1,TRBJ2-3,CSVQRLHKRSTDTQYF,TGCAGCGTTCAAAGACTCCACAAAAGAAGCACAGATACGCAGTATTTT
TRBD2,NA,TRBV6-1,TRBJ2-7,CASSVTGTSGSLRNEQYF,TGTGCCAGCAGTGTTACCGGGACTAGCGGGAGTCTGAGAAACGAGCAGTACTTC
NA,once,TRBV2,TRBJ1-1,CASFNTEAFF,TGTGCCAGTTTTAACACTGAAGCTTTCTTT